This entry is about one TCR beta chain. The sample is drawn from a study of blood T cell repertoires in COVID-19. Study-level information: Both acute and convalescent COVID-19 samples were obtained from the United States, Italy and Spain. PBMCs, B-cell-depleted T cells, or T cells were the source of the cDNA or gDNA that made up the material.

As handled by the study authors: Quantification of nucleated cells was approximated via reference gene primer amplification. TCRdb's table, derived via immunoSEQ multiplex PCR, lists solely in-frame clones and lacks some. V, J and clone size are those of that table, while D and trimming were read from the DNA. Of over 120,000 clones listed, 65% to 90% are singletons. The CDR3 covers 15 residues. Losses at the gene ends were 2 bases for V and 5 bases for J; bases not matched to a gene: 6. CDR1 is SGHRS, CDR2 YFSETQ, per germline. The specimen was peripheral blood. This receptor was identified in a human donor in a cohort sampled during active COVID-19. The gene calls are TRBV5-1 and TRBJ2-5; TRBD2 agrees at 10 bases. CDR3 protein: CASSFKREGWETQYF. Here the CDR3 DNA reads TGCGCCAGCAGCTTTAAGCGGGAGGGGTGGGAGACCCAGTACTTC.